This TCR beta chain is drawn from a study of control samples from healthy donors and cancer patients (dated by TCRdb to 2018 to 2020). Reading the germline V gene gives CDR1 MGHRA and CDR2 YSYEKL. From the cysteine up to the phenylalanine, the CDR3 has a length of 17 residues. The only DNA kept is the CDR3, 51 bases in frame from the first base. Trimming removed 5 bases from V and 4 bases from J; the gene matches leave 14 bases unexplained. The library was obtained by the immunoSEQ multiplex PCR assay. TCRdb mirrors the immuneACCESS table, restricted to in-frame sequences. Some clones are absent from its copies; in checked studies, under half trace to an unresolved V gene, and the reason for the others is unknown. The sample yields over 150,000 clones; under 96% were counted once. Approximately 0.97% of the sample is held by the ten biggest clonotypes. This clone showed up just once. The clone's antigen remains unknown. No clone much larger than this one lies a single base away; base qualities are absent.

This TCR came from a woman between 25 and 40 years old in good health. Recombination joined TRBV4-1 with TRBJ2-1; TRBD2 lines up with 7 middle nucleotides. The sequenced sample consisted of blood. The CDR3 region has the sequence CASSGGPPAGEYNEQFF. The DNA is as follows: TGCGCCAGCAGCGGAGGCCCCCCGGCGGGAGAGTACAATGAGCAGTTCTTC.